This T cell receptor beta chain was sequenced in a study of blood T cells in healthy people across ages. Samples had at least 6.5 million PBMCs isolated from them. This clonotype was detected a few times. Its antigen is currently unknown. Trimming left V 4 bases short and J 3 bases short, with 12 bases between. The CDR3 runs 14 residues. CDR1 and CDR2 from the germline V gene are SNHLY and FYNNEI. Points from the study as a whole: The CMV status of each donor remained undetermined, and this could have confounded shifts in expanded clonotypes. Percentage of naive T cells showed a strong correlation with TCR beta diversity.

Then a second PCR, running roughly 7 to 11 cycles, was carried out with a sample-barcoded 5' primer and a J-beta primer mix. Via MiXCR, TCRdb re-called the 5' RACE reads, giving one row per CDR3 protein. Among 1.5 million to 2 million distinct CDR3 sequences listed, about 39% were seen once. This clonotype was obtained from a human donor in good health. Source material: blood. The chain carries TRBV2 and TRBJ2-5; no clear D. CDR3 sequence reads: CASSVLGPKETQYF. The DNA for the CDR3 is TGTGCCAGCAGTGTCTTGGGCCCCAAAGAGACCCAGTACTTC.